This T cell receptor beta chain comes out of a study of cytomegalovirus exposure and HLA in healthy donors. Findings and limits, study-wide: Researchers counted 150 to 200 TCR beta chains as cytomegalovirus-associated. Specificity for CMV antigens was confirmed in vitro for a few of the CMV-associated chains. An assumption of roughly uniform sequencing depth across donors underlay the presence/absence analyses. Among donors in an Asian-associated ancestry cluster, a later analysis reportedly found fewer N-insertions than the approximately 670-donor mean.

Germline V gives CDR1 MDHEN, CDR2 SYDVKM. This CDR3 is built from 14 residues. Losses at the gene ends were 0 bases for V and 6 bases for J; bases not matched to a gene: 0. In regard to this clone: The antigen remains unidentified.

PCR involved 60 Vbeta and 13 Jbeta primers. TCRdb's copy holds only in-frame clones and misses some; the assay was immunoSEQ multiplex PCR. The sample carries about 120,000 clones, roughly 66% recorded once. The sample consisted of PBMCs. The receptor comes from a man aged 18 to 29 in good health and CMV-seronegative. The chain carries TRBV28 and TRBJ2-2, with 8 bases matching TRBD1. CDR3 protein: CASSLWDRAGELFF. DNA for the CDR3: TGTGCCAGCAGTTTATGGGACAGGGCCGGGGAGCTGTTTTTT.